This is a list of T cell receptor beta chains from one sample in a study of T cell responses to AZD1222 COVID-19 vaccine. Profiled with immunoSEQ multiplex PCR; TCRdb holds only in-frame clones, not every one. The profile shows 150,000 to 180,000 clones, over 80% of them singletons. The specimen comprised peripheral blood, sampled 28 days after the second AZD1222 dose. All receptors come from an adult who received the AZD1222 COVID-19 vaccine. Both conserved end residues are part of each CDR3. The D gene is left open where the match is weak. A row's size may be missing; if present it is once, few, many or a size class.

V,D,length,J,size,DNA,CDR3
TRBV21-1,.,11,TRBJ2-7,.,TGTGCCAACCCGACAGGGAACGAGCAGTACTTC,CANPTGNEQYF
TRBV5-4,.,13,TRBJ2-6,.,TGTGCCAGCAGCCCAACTGGGGCCAACGTCCTGACTTTC,CASSPTGANVLTF
TRBV3-1/TRBV3-2,.,15,TRBJ1-1,.,TGTGCCAGCAGCCAAATTCGACGGGGCAGGACTGAAGCTTTCTTT,CASSQIRRGRTEAFF
TRBV7-2,TRBD2,16,TRBJ2-5,.,TGTGCCAGCAGCTTAGCGGTAGCGGGAGGCCAAGAGACCCAGTACTTC,CASSLAVAGGQETQYF
TRBV6-1,.,13,TRBJ1-5,.,TGTGCCAGCAGTGAGTCGGGGAATCAGCCCCAGCATTTT,CASSESGNQPQHF
TRBV5-4,.,12,TRBJ2-3,.,TGTGCCAGCAGCACTAGCACAGATACGCAGTATTTT,CASSTSTDTQYF
TRBV7-2,TRBD2,16,TRBJ2-1,.,TGTGCCAGCAGCCTTGGGACTAGCGGGAGGATAAATGAGCAGTTCTTC,CASSLGTSGRINEQFF
TRBV6-2/TRBV6-3,TRBD1,15,TRBJ2-7,few,TGTGCCAGCAGTTACTTTCCAGGGGGCTCCTACGAGCAGTACTTC,CASSYFPGGSYEQYF
TRBV19,.,16,TRBJ1-5,.,TGTGCCAGTAGTCCCAGACAGGCGGGGGGCAATCAGCCCCAGCATTTT,CASSPRQAGGNQPQHF
TRBV5-1,.,15,TRBJ2-2,.,TGCGCCAGCAGCTTTCGGGACTTAAACACCGGGGAGCTGTTTTTT,CASSFRDLNTGELFF
TRBV9,.,16,TRBJ1-4,.,TGTGCCAGCAGCGATCAGGGAGTTGCAACTAATGAAAAACTGTTTTTT,CASSDQGVATNEKLFF
TRBV11-1,.,14,TRBJ2-3,.,TGTGCCAGCAGCTTACGTATCCTCGCCGATACGCAGTATTTT,CASSLRILADTQYF
TRBV4-1,.,15,TRBJ2-2,.,TGCGCCAGCAGCCAAGCCGACAGGGAGGCCGGGGAGCTGTTTTTT,CASSQADREAGELFF
TRBV13,.,15,TRBJ2-3,.,TGTGCCAGCAGGGGTACTCAGACTAGCACAGATACGCAGTATTTT,CASRGTQTSTDTQYF
TRBV4-3,.,16,TRBJ1-6,.,TGCGCCAGCAGCCCCGACAGGACACGTGGAAATTCACCCCTCCACTTT,CASSPDRTRGNSPLHF
TRBV6-2/TRBV6-3,.,14,TRBJ1-2,.,TGTGCCAGCAGTTACGTGGCACAGCTCTATGGCTACACCTTC,CASSYVAQLYGYTF
TRBV5-1,TRBD1,14,TRBJ2-2,.,TGCGCCAGCAGCCAGGGACAGGGGACCGGGGAGCTGTTTTTT,CASSQGQGTGELFF
TRBV5-4,.,16,TRBJ2-3,once,TGTGCCAGCAGCTTGGGGTCCCAGGCCCACACAGATACGCAGTATTTT,CASSLGSQAHTDTQYF
TRBV6-5,.,16,TRBJ2-1,.,TGTGCCAGCAGTTACTCCGGGAGGGGGCCTTACGGTGAGCAGTTCTTC,CASSYSGRGPYGEQFF
TRBV28,TRBD2,13,TRBJ2-7,.,TGTGCCAGTAGTCGGGAGGCCTCCTACGAGCAGTACTTC,CASSREASYEQYF
TRBV30,.,16,TRBJ1-2,.,TGTGCCTGGAGGGGGGGGGTTAAGGGCTCCATCTATGGCTACACCTTC,CAWRGGVKGSIYGYTF
TRBV3-1/TRBV3-2,.,14,TRBJ1-4,.,TGTGCCAGCAGCCAACTAGGGGCTAATGAAAAACTGTTTTTT,CASSQLGANEKLFF
TRBV6-2/TRBV6-3,.,15,TRBJ2-1,.,TGTGCCAGCAGTTTACCGGAGGGCCGCTACAATGAGCAGTTCTTC,CASSLPEGRYNEQFF
TRBV19,TRBD1,14,TRBJ1-4,.,TGTGCCAGTAGTACGACAGGGGTGCGAGAAAAACTGTTTTTT,CASSTTGVREKLFF
TRBV24-1,TRBD1,16,TRBJ2-1,few,TGTGCCACCAGTGATTTCCCGGGCAGGGGGTTGCAAGAGCAGTTCTTC,CATSDFPGRGLQEQFF
TRBV19,.,13,TRBJ1-5,.,TGTGCCAGTAGTATAGAGGTAGGGCAGCCCCAGCATTTT,CASSIEVGQPQHF
TRBV6-5,.,15,TRBJ2-2,.,TGTGCCAGCAGCCCGACAGGATCAGGATCCGGGGAGCTGTTTTTT,CASSPTGSGSGELFF
TRBV18,.,15,TRBJ2-7,once,TGTGCCAGCTCACCACGGGACCCGGGGTCCTACGAGCAGTACTTC,CASSPRDPGSYEQYF
TRBV28,TRBD1,14,TRBJ1-5,once,TGTGCCAGCAGACCGTCCAGGGGGCATCAGCCCCAGCATTTT,CASRPSRGHQPQHF
TRBV5-1,TRBD2,18,TRBJ2-3,.,TGCGCCAGCAGCGATAAGGTTTCAACTAGCGACATCTCGGATACGCAGTATTTT,CASSDKVSTSDISDTQYF
TRBV7-6,.,17,TRBJ2-7,.,TGTGCCAGCAGCTTAGGGAACGCGCAGGGGCCATCCTACGAGCAGTACTTC,CASSLGNAQGPSYEQYF
TRBV6-2/TRBV6-3,TRBD1,13,TRBJ2-7,once,TGTGCCAGCAGCCGACAGGGGCATCGGGAGCAGTACTTC,CASSRQGHREQYF
TRBV28,TRBD2,15,TRBJ2-1,.,TGTGCCGTGAGCGGGGGCGGGAGTGGCGACAATGAGCAGTTCTTC,CAVSGGGSGDNEQFF
TRBV13,.,18,TRBJ2-6,.,TGTGCCAGCAGCTTAGCTCCACCCATTAACTCTGGGGCCAACGTCCTGACTTTC,CASSLAPPINSGANVLTF
TRBV19,.,15,TRBJ2-1,.,TGTGCCAGTAGTATAAGCAGGACCTCCTACAATGAGCAGTTCTTC,CASSISRTSYNEQFF
TRBV28,.,13,TRBJ1-2,.,TGTGCCAGCAGTCCGTCGACCTACAGAGGCTACACCTTC,CASSPSTYRGYTF
TRBV20-1,.,16,TRBJ2-7,once,TGCAGTGCTAGTCTCTCGGGATCCACAGCATCCTACGAGCAGTACTTC,CSASLSGSTASYEQYF
TRBV19,.,17,TRBJ1-2,.,TGTGCCATTAGTTCCTACACGGCCGGGGAAGAGGGCTATGGCTACACCTTC,CAISSYTAGEEGYGYTF
TRBV6-5,TRBD1,15,TRBJ1-1,.,TGTGCCAGCAGTTACCCCGGCAGGGGGCTCACTGAAGCTTTCTTT,CASSYPGRGLTEAFF
TRBV2,TRBD2,14,TRBJ2-1,.,TGTGCCAGCAGTGAAACGCTAGCGGGAGCGCGACAGTTCTTC,CASSETLAGARQFF
TRBV4-1,TRBD1,15,TRBJ1-1,.,TGCGCCAGCAGCCAAGCGGAGGGGGCGCAAACTGAAGCTTTCTTT,CASSQAEGAQTEAFF
TRBV10-3,.,15,TRBJ2-5,.,TGTGCCATCAGGGCAGACGGGGGCGCGAAGGAGACCCAGTACTTC,CAIRADGGAKETQYF
TRBV4-2,.,16,TRBJ2-1,.,TGTGCCAGCAGCCAAGGACCAGGGGGGGACTCCAATGAGCAGTTCTTC,CASSQGPGGDSNEQFF
TRBV28,.,12,TRBJ1-5,.,TGTGCCAGCAGTCTCAGTAGGGAGCCCCAGCATTTT,CASSLSREPQHF
TRBV3-1/TRBV3-2,.,16,TRBJ2-3,.,TGTGCCAGCAGCCAAGATGGGCGGGTGAACACAGATACGCAGTATTTT,CASSQDGRVNTDTQYF
TRBV2,TRBD1,14,TRBJ2-2,.,TGTGCCAGTAACCGGGACAGCTTAGCCGGGGAGCTGTTTTTT,CASNRDSLAGELFF
TRBV19,.,13,TRBJ2-1,few,TGTGCCAGTAGTGCAGACAGCTACAATGAGCAGTTCTTC,CASSADSYNEQFF
TRBV20-1,.,12,TRBJ1-2,.,TGCAGTGCTAGTTTGGGGAACTATGGCTACACCTTC,CSASLGNYGYTF
TRBV4-3,.,14,TRBJ1-6,.,TGCGCCAGCAGCCAAGACAGTCGGTTTTCACCCCTCCACTTT,CASSQDSRFSPLHF
TRBV19,.,14,TRBJ1-5,.,TGTGCCTCGGACAGTGTATGGGGCAATCAGCCCCAGCATTTT,CASDSVWGNQPQHF
TRBV10-3,.,12,TRBJ2-1,once,TGTGCCATCAGTGCCCGGACGGACGAGCAGTTCTTC,CAISARTDEQFF
TRBV19,TRBD1,15,TRBJ2-5,.,TGTGCCAGTAGTCCAAGACAGGGGTCGGGAGAGACCCAGTACTTC,CASSPRQGSGETQYF
TRBV15,TRBD2,14,TRBJ2-3,.,TGTGCCACCAGCAGACCCAGCGGGACGGGTACGCAGTATTTT,CATSRPSGTGTQYF
TRBV3-1/TRBV3-2,.,14,TRBJ1-5,.,TGTGCCAGCAGCCAAGAGGACGGTAGTCAGCCCCAGCATTTT,CASSQEDGSQPQHF
TRBV21-1,.,16,TRBJ1-5,.,TGTGCCAGCAGCAAAGGGGTGGGAGATAGCAATCAGCCCCAGCATTTT,CASSKGVGDSNQPQHF